This record looks at one T cell receptor beta chain sequence and its context. The assay was immunoSEQ multiplex PCR, and TCRdb's table has in-frame clones only and misses some. This sample has approximately 13,000 clones, with 77% found just once. One to two pinch biopsies were taken from the rectum during colonoscopy. This record comes from a study of pediatric ulcerative colitis. CDR1 SNHLY and CDR2 FYNNEI come from the germline V gene. Trimming pared 6 bases from V and 5 bases from J, leaving 14 bases between. CDR3 size: 14 residues. Sample: gut tissue. The receptor was isolated from a boy between 10 and 17 years old who was a control in a study of pediatric ulcerative colitis. This chain links TRBV2 with TRBJ2-1, with D tentatively TRBD1 or TRBD2 (5 bases each). The CDR3: CASRVGERHNEQFF. CDR3 in DNA: TGTGCCAGCAGGGTGGGGGAGCGCCACAATGAGCAGTTCTTC.